Shown below are 30 T cell receptor beta chains from a single sample sequenced in a study of spatial heterogeneity in lung cancer. Overall study findings and caveats: Within tumors, counts of expanded alpha and beta TCRs tracked tumor mutation counts.

Specified time point: sample taken at primary tumor resection. TCRdb re-called the 5' RACE reads with MiXCR, one entry per CDR3 protein. The profile covers over 2,000 distinct CDR3 sequences, with about 2.9% appearing a single time and more than 10% taken by the ten largest. No antigens are known for them. Sequencing was performed on lung tumor tissue, taken at surgery. Receptors were obtained from a female donor with early-stage non-small cell lung cancer.

This clonotype is categorized as large. This chain joins TRBV7-2 and TRBJ1-5; D uncertain. Germline assignment: CDR1 SGHTA and CDR2 FQGNSA. The V end was cut by 0 bases, the J end by 6 bases, with 12 bases between. The CDR3 runs to 15 residues. CDR3 amino acids: CASSLAPSPAQPQHF. The CDR3 region has the DNA TGTGCCAGCAGCTTAGCCCCTAGCCCAGCTCAGCCCCAGCATTTT.

By its share, this clonotype is medium-sized. The chain carries TRBV6-6 and TRBJ1-1; D is perhaps TRBD1 (5 bases). Trimming removed 7 bases at V and 3 bases at J, with 15 bases between. The CDR3 has 14 residues. Germline-derived CDR1 and CDR2 are MNHNY and SVGAGI (reference sequence). The CDR3 DNA follows: TGTGCCAGCAAAACAGGACCGGAGGACACTGAAGCTTTCTTT. The encoded protein is CASKTGPEDTEAFF.

Judged by abundance, this clonotype is medium-sized. The chain has TRBV14 and TRBJ2-1; the D is unclear. V was cut by 4 bases and J by 2 bases, with 12 bases left in between. The V gene's germline CDR1 is SGHDN and CDR2 FVKESK. The CDR3 is 15 residues long. CDR3 in DNA: TGTGCCAGCAGCCCGTACATGCTTGCCTACAATGAGCAGTTCTTC. As protein: CASSPYMLAYNEQFF.

In its sample, this clonotype is medium-sized. This chain links TRBV27 with TRBJ2-1; 10 bases map to TRBD2. The CDR3 loop spans 17 amino acids. With V trimmed by 6 bases and J by 8 bases, 16 bases remained unmatched. In germline, CDR1 is MNHEY, CDR2 SMNVEV (reference sequence). The CDR3 here is CASRRLSGGAAFHEQFF. CDR3 DNA sequence: TGTGCCAGCAGGCGCCTGAGCGGGGGGGCCGCTTTCCATGAGCAGTTCTTC.

Judged by abundance, this clonotype is medium-sized. J is TRBJ1-6 and V is TRBV10-3; D not certain. From germline, CDR1 is ENHRY and CDR2 SYGVKD. The CDR3 consists of 15 residues. Trimming took 3 bases from V and 6 from J, leaving 12 bases between them. CDR3 protein: CAISEGRLGNSPLHF. The CDR3 coding sequence is TGTGCCATCAGTGAAGGGCGGTTGGGTAATTCACCCCTCCACTTT.

By share of the sample, this clonotype is medium-sized. The genes are TRBV12-3 or TRBV12-4 and TRBJ2-5, with TRBD1 identical over 7 bases. J gave up 7 bases and V 6 bases, and 8 bases lay outside the gene matches. The CDR3 consists of 13 residues. The CDR3 coding sequence is TGTGCCAGCAGCCGGGACAGAACAGGGACCCAGTACTTC. Amino acid sequence: CASSRDRTGTQYF.

This clonotype showed up just a few times. The rearrangement joins TRBV28 to TRBJ1-4, with 9 bases fitting TRBD1. V lost 5 bases to trimming and J lost 0 bases; unmatched junction nucleotides: 7. This CDR3 contains 17 residues. Looked up from germline, CDR1 is MDHEN and CDR2 is SYDVKM. CDR3: CASSPTGQGTTNEKLFF. CDR3 DNA sequence: TGTGCCAGCAGTCCAACGGGACAGGGAACAACTAATGAAAAACTGTTTTTT.

This clonotype is labeled medium-sized. The rearrangement joins TRBV6-1 to TRBJ1-1; no reliable D call. The CDR3 totals 13 residues. V lost 2 bases, J lost 3 bases, and 7 bases lay in between. Germline CDR1 reads MNHNS; CDR2 reads SASEGT. CDR3 protein: CASSEQVHTEAFF. The CDR3 DNA reads as TGTGCCAGCAGTGAACAAGTACACACTGAAGCTTTCTTT.

By frequency in the sample, this clonotype is medium-sized. The rearrangement joins TRBV20-1 to TRBJ1-6, with unresolved D. The CDR3 runs to 13 residues. CDR1 DFQATT and CDR2 SNEGSKA come from the germline V gene (reference sequence). The V and J ends lost 4 bases and 7 bases respectively, with 11 bases between them. CDR3 protein: CSANDGKNSPLHF. CDR3 in DNA: TGCAGTGCTAATGACGGGAAGAATTCACCCCTCCACTTT.

Ten or more counts support this clonotype. The V call is TRBV5-1, the J call TRBJ2-2, with D possibly being TRBD1 or TRBD2 (5 bases each). CDR3 size: 17 residues. V was trimmed by 3 bases and J by 2 bases, leaving 17 bases between them. Germline V gene sequence: CDR1 SGHRS, CDR2 YFSETQ. CDR3 sequence (DNA): TGCGCCAGCAGCTGGACTCCGTGGGGGAGAAACACCGGGGAGCTGTTTTTT. This encodes CASSWTPWGRNTGELFF.

This clonotype is termed medium-sized. This chain uses TRBV20-1 with TRBJ2-3; D gene uncertain. There are 16 residues in the CDR3. V gave up 0 bases and J gave up 5 bases, with 18 bases separating them. Germline V gene sequence: CDR1 DFQATT, CDR2 SNEGSKA (reference sequence). CDR3 residues: CSARDSARNPGDTQYF. Here the CDR3 DNA reads TGCAGTGCTAGAGATTCCGCCCGGAACCCTGGAGATACGCAGTATTTT.

This clonotype is labeled as medium-sized. The CDR3 loop reads CASSLLGDAEAFF. CDR3 DNA: TGTGCCAGCAGCTTACTTGGGGACGCTGAAGCTTTCTTT. The chain carries TRBV7-9 and TRBJ1-1; possible D gene TRBD1, 5 bases. The CDR3 loop spans 13 amino acids. V gave up 2 bases and J gave up 6 bases, with 10 bases separating them. Germline V gives CDR1 SEHNR, CDR2 FQNEAQ (reference sequence).

This clonotype is medium-sized within its sample. The chain couples TRBV28 to TRBJ2-7, with 14 bases fitting TRBD2. The germline gives CDR1 MDHEN, CDR2 SYDVKM. This CDR3 is 16 amino acids long. With V trimmed by 3 bases and J by 6 bases, 7 bases remained unmatched. DNA of the CDR3: TGTGCCAGCAGTTTGGGACTAGCGGGGGTAGTAGGCGAGCAGTACTTC. This encodes CASSLGLAGVVGEQYF. The full variable domain, in which reference TRBV28 and TRBJ2-7 provide the parts outside the CDR3, is DVKVTQSSRYLVKRTGEKVFLECVQDMDHENMFWYRQDPGLGLRLIYFSYDVKMKEKGDIPEGYSVSREKKERFSLILESASTNQTSMYLCASSLGLAGVVGEQYFGPGTRLTVT.

This clonotype is medium-sized by share. The V and J genes are TRBV13 and TRBJ1-3, with D possibly TRBD1 on 6 matching bases. The germline CDR1 and CDR2 sequences are PRHDT and FYEKMQ (reference sequence). V lost 5 bases and J 2 bases, leaving 10 bases between the germline ends. The CDR3 covers 14 residues. In DNA, the CDR3 is TGTGCCAGCAGCGCCGGGACACCTGGAAACACCATATATTTT. It is translated as CASSAGTPGNTIYF.

This clonotype came up many times. V gene TRBV7-9 combines with J gene TRBJ1-6; perhaps TRBD1 as D (5 bases). With 10 bases removed from V and 9 bases from J, the gap between germline ends came to 16 bases. Germline V gene data show CDR1 as SEHNR and CDR2 as FQNEAQ (reference sequence). This CDR3 contains 13 residues. The CDR3, as DNA: TGTGCCACCCCGGGACTTGGGAGTTCACCCCTCCACTTT. This encodes CATPGLGSSPLHF.

This clonotype is large within its sample. This sequence joins TRBV27 and TRBJ2-4, with no clear D. Germline values: CDR1 MNHEY, CDR2 SMNVEV (reference sequence). V shed 3 bases and J shed 3 bases, with 12 bases lying between them. The CDR3 consists of 15 residues. The DNA for the CDR3 is TGTGCCAGCAGTTTTGGAAGCAGTAGCAAAAACATTCAGTACTTC. It yields the protein CASSFGSSSKNIQYF.

This clonotype ranks as medium-sized. V usage is TRBV7-8 and J usage is TRBJ2-7, with D unclear. V was clipped by 1 base and J by 3 bases, with 7 bases between them. CDR1 SGHVS and CDR2 FQNEAQ come from the germline V gene. This CDR3 region has 13 residues. The CDR3 loop reads CASSLDTLYEQYF. CDR3 coding DNA: TGTGCCAGCAGCTTAGATACCCTCTACGAGCAGTACTTC.

This clonotype counts as medium-sized. The rearrangement joins TRBV5-1 to TRBJ2-5; 7 bases line up with TRBD1. The V gene's germline CDR1 is SGHRS and CDR2 YFSETQ. Trimming removed 0 bases from V and 3 bases from J; junction bases left unmatched: 8. This CDR3 comprises 16 residues. This CDR3 reads CASSLVGTDKEETQYF. The DNA of the CDR3 is TGCGCCAGCAGCTTGGTGGGGACAGACAAAGAAGAGACCCAGTACTTC.

This clonotype is medium-sized by share. The V and J genes are TRBV7-6 and TRBJ2-7; unclear D gene. The CDR3 spans 14 residues. Looked up from germline, CDR1 is SGHVS and CDR2 is FNYEAQ. Trimming pared 1 base from V and 2 bases from J, leaving 9 bases between. CDR3 region: CASSLGAAPYEQYF. Here the CDR3 DNA reads TGTGCCAGCAGCTTAGGGGCAGCTCCCTACGAGCAGTACTTC.

This clonotype was seen repeatedly, ten times or more. The genes are TRBV28 and TRBJ1-2, with a weak D call TRBD1 (6 bases). Germline loops: CDR1 MDHEN, CDR2 SYDVKM. The CDR3 contains 14 residues. Trimming left V 6 bases short and J 2 bases short, with 13 bases between. This CDR3 reads CASRWEGVNYGYTF. The CDR3 nucleotides read TGTGCCAGCAGGTGGGAGGGGGTCAACTATGGCTACACCTTC.

This clonotype came up many times. The chain combines TRBV28 with TRBJ1-4; tentative D call: TRBD1 (5 bases). CDR1 and CDR2 from the germline V gene are MDHEN and SYDVKM. Trimming stripped 3 bases from V and 4 bases from J, with 9 bases between. This CDR3 is built from 14 residues. DNA of the CDR3: TGTGCCAGCAGTTTGGGGCACCTTAATGAAAAACTGTTTTTT. Translated, it gives CASSLGHLNEKLFF.

This clonotype is judged medium-sized. The chain recombines TRBV3-1 with TRBJ2-7, with no clear D. Deletions cut 0 bases from V and 3 bases from J, with 12 bases between. The CDR3 covers 15 residues. Germline V gives CDR1 LGHDT, CDR2 YNNKEL (reference sequence). The CDR3 bases are TGTGCCAGCAGCCAAGAGAGAACCCCCGTCTACGAGCAGTACTTC. It encodes CASSQERTPVYEQYF.

In its sample, this clonotype ranks as medium-sized (0.01 to 0.1%). The CDR3 reads CANHIRRGKCGEQFF. The CDR3 DNA reads as TGTGCCAACCACATCCGCAGGGGCAAGTGCGGTGAGCAGTTCTTC. The chain is built from TRBV6-5 and TRBJ2-1; perhaps TRBD1 as D (6 bases). Deletions cut 10 bases from V and 9 bases from J, with 25 bases between. The length of the CDR3 is 15 residues. CDR1 is MNHEY and CDR2 is SVGAGI in the germline V gene.

In its sample, this clonotype is medium-sized (0.01 to 0.1%). The CDR3 coding sequence is TGTGCTAGTGGTCCGGGACAAAGCTCCTACAATGAGCAGTTCTTC. It translates to CASGPGQSSYNEQFF. V usage is TRBV12-5 and J usage is TRBJ2-1, with a tentative D call TRBD1 (6 bases). The CDR3 sequence is 15 residues long. Germline values: CDR1 LGHNT, CDR2 FRNRAP. V was shortened by 5 bases and J by 0 bases, with 11 bases between the two germline ends.

This clonotype is categorized as medium-sized. The chain combines TRBV20-1 with TRBJ1-5, with D perhaps TRBD1 (6 bases). Germline CDR1 is DFQATT and CDR2 is SNEGSKA (reference sequence). There are 15 residues in the CDR3. Trimming removed 1 base at V and 2 bases at J, with 12 bases between. CDR3 region: CSARVSQGGNQPQHF. CDR3 nucleotide sequence: TGCAGTGCTAGAGTATCACAGGGCGGCAATCAGCCCCAGCATTTT.

This clonotype is categorized as medium-sized. The chain recombines TRBV11-3 with TRBJ2-3; 7 nucleotides agree with TRBD1. The trim removed 3 bases at V and 1 base at J, leaving 7 bases unmatched. This CDR3 contains 16 residues. The germline V gene has CDR1 SGHNT and CDR2 YENEEA. DNA of the CDR3: TGTGCCAGCAGCTTTCGACAGGGCGCGGGCACAGATACGCAGTATTTT. It yields the protein CASSFRQGAGTDTQYF.

This clonotype is medium-sized in the sample. The rearrangement links TRBV5-1 to TRBJ1-1; D remains unclear. CDR1 and CDR2 from the germline V gene are SGHRS and YFSETQ. V was clipped by 2 bases and J by 3 bases, with 8 bases between them. This CDR3 spans 13 amino acids. CDR3: CASSFLGDTEAFF. The CDR3 DNA reads TGCGCCAGCAGCTTTCTGGGTGACACTGAAGCTTTCTTT.

By share, this clonotype counts as large. The rearrangement uses TRBV9 and TRBJ2-1, with D possibly matching TRBD2 (6 bases). The germline gives CDR1 SGDLS, CDR2 YYNGEE. With 2 bases removed from V and 0 bases from J, the gap between germline ends came to 21 bases. The CDR3 loop spans 19 amino acids. In nucleotides, the CDR3 is TGTGCCAGCAGCGTCGCGCGGGGTGAAATCCGGAGCTCCTACAATGAGCAGTTCTTC. Amino acids: CASSVARGEIRSSYNEQFF.

This clonotype counts as large. This rearrangement joins TRBV7-2 to TRBJ2-1; no definite D call. The CDR3 is 12 residues long. Germline CDR1 reads SGHTA; CDR2 reads FQGNSA. Trimming left V 5 bases short and J 3 bases short, with 5 bases between. The CDR3 DNA reads as TGTGCCAGCAGCCTTTTCTACAATGAGCAGTTCTTC. It yields the protein CASSLFYNEQFF. The full variable domain, its missing parts supplied by reference TRBV7-2 and TRBJ2-1, is GAGVSQSPSNKVTEKGKDVELRCDPISGHTALYWYRQSLGQGLEFLIYFQGNSAPDKSGLPSDRFSAERTGGSVSTLTIQRTQQEDSAVYLCASSLFYNEQFFGPGTRLTVL.

This clonotype is termed medium-sized (0.01 to 0.1%). The gene calls are TRBV27 and TRBJ2-5; possibly TRBD1 or TRBD2 for D (6 bases each). The CDR3 contains 16 residues. CDR1 is MNHEY and CDR2 is SMNVEV in the germline V gene (reference sequence). The germline V and J ends were trimmed by 2 bases and 1 base, with 14 bases remaining between them. The chain's CDR3 is CASSLKSPGAQETQYF. DNA of the CDR3: TGTGCCAGCAGTTTAAAATCCCCGGGGGCCCAAGAGACCCAGTACTTC.